This T cell receptor beta chain was retrieved from a study of blood T cell repertoires in COVID-19. For the study at large: Nucleic acid was either cDNA or gDNA, and it came from T cells, B-cell-depleted T cells, or PBMCs.

Sequencing used immunoSEQ multiplex PCR; TCRdb keeps in-frame clones, though not all of them. The sample has some 200,000 clones; about 86% are singletons. Unmatched junction bases numbered 10, after V lost 6 bases and J lost 7 bases. From germline, CDR1 is SGHRS and CDR2 YFSETQ. This CDR3 contains 15 residues. The chain combines TRBV5-1 with TRBJ2-3; 11 bases agree with TRBD2. This receptor was obtained from a woman in her fifties or sixties with acute or convalescent COVID-19. Material: peripheral blood. The CDR3, as DNA: TGCGCCAGCACAACCGAGGGACTAGCGGTCCATACGCAGTATTTT. As protein: CASTTEGLAVHTQYF.